This T cell receptor beta chain was found in a study of T cell repertoires in cytomegalovirus infection. About this clonotype: No antigen is known for it.

TCRdb independently ran MiXCR on the reads; one entry per CDR3 protein. The sample holds under 150,000 distinct CDR3 sequences, around 31% seen once. V gave up 2 bases and J gave up 4 bases; unmatched junction bases: 7. CDR3 length: 15 residues. The sequence came from a human donor in good health (CMV status not recorded). Some clones in this sample may be carry-over from other donors' samples. The chain employs TRBV12-3 or TRBV12-4 and TRBJ1-2; 7 bases line up with TRBD1. The sequences come from CD8+ T cells from cultured PBMCs, collected from culture after CMV antigen stimulation. The CDR3 is CASSLKRAGGYGYTF. Here the CDR3 DNA reads TGTGCCAGCAGTTTAAAGCGGGCAGGGGGCTATGGCTACACCTTC.